This TCR beta chain was sequenced during a study of blood T cells in healthy people across ages. Whole-study results and caveats: Per million T cells, TCR beta diversity dropped roughly linearly as age increased.

CDR3 length: 13 amino acids. Per the germline V gene, CDR1 is ENHRY and CDR2 is SYGVKD. Trimming stripped 3 bases from V and 8 bases from J, with 13 bases between. This clonotype was counted ten times or more. What it binds is not known. Then a second PCR, running roughly 6 to 11 cycles, was carried out with a sample-barcoded 5' primer and a J-beta primer mix. TCRdb redid the calling of the 5' RACE reads with MiXCR, one entry per CDR3 protein. The sample includes 800,000 to 950,000 distinct CDR3 sequences, roughly 29% of them seen just once. Total RNA, at least 5.5 micrograms per sample, came from PBMCs. These data were likewise used in another study, on T cells of mothers and their children. Per that study: The authors identified no persistent microchimeric T cell clones.

The chain recombines TRBV10-3 with TRBJ1-2; D is unclear. Source material: blood. This TCR was recovered from a woman between 40 and 50 years old in good health. CDR3 nucleotide sequence: TGTGCCATCAGTGAAGAACCCACGGAAGGCTACACCTTC. Protein: CAISEEPTEGYTF.